Below, 18 T cell receptor beta chains from the same sample are listed, as sequenced in a study of blood T cell repertoires in COVID-19. The table came from immunoSEQ multiplex PCR; TCRdb's copy has only in-frame clones and leaves some out. Among about 280,000 clones listed, roughly 88% were seen once. Material: peripheral blood. Receptor source: a woman aged 30 to 39 with active or convalescent COVID-19.

The V gene is TRBV18, the J gene TRBJ1-3, with 7 nucleotides matching TRBD1. With V trimmed by 4 bases and J by 2 bases, 14 bases remained unmatched. Germline CDR1 reads KGHSH; CDR2 reads LQKENI. CDR3 size: 18 residues. DNA of the CDR3: TGTGCCAGCTCACAAAACGGACAGGCATTTCCACCTGGAAACACCATATATTTT. Protein product: CASSQNGQAFPPGNTIYF. The complete variable domain, with remaining parts taken from reference TRBV18 and TRBJ1-3, reads NAGVMQNPRHLVRRRGQEARLRCSPMKGHSHVYWYRQLPEEGLKFMVYLQKENIIDESGMPKERFSAEFPKEGPSILRIQQVVRGDSAAYFCASSQNGQAFPPGNTIYFGEGSWLTVV.

The V and J genes are TRBV28 and TRBJ1-2, with no clear D. Germline V gene sequence: CDR1 MDHEN, CDR2 SYDVKM. V lost 5 bases to trimming and J lost 2 bases, with 21 bases between them. This CDR3 spans 17 amino acids. This chain's CDR3 is CASSGEDFRPANYGYTF. Here the CDR3 DNA reads TGTGCCAGCAGTGGGGAGGACTTTCGGCCGGCGAACTATGGCTACACCTTC.

V usage is TRBV27 and J usage is TRBJ2-2; the D gene is possibly TRBD1 (6 bases). CDR3 length: 14 amino acids. V lost 6 bases, J lost 5 bases, and 13 bases lay in between. Per germline, CDR1 MNHEY and CDR2 SMNVEV (reference sequence). As DNA, the CDR3 is TGTGCCAGCAGGAGGACAGAGGGTACCGGGGAGCTGTTTTTT. Translated, it gives CASRRTEGTGELFF.

This chain connects TRBV18 to TRBJ1-4; 10 bases line up with TRBD1. CDR1 and CDR2 from the germline V gene are KGHSH and LQKENI. This CDR3 is 17 amino acids long. With V trimmed by 3 bases and J by 3 bases, 7 bases remained unmatched. The CDR3 region has the DNA TGTGCCAGCTCACCCATGGACAGGGGGATATCTAATGAAAAACTGTTTTTT. Residues: CASSPMDRGISNEKLFF.

This clone was seen a few times. The CDR3 region is CASSIAAGDRGAWEQFF. The CDR3 nucleotides read TGTGCCAGTAGTATAGCTGCGGGGGACAGGGGGGCTTGGGAGCAGTTCTTC. The chain has TRBV19 and TRBJ2-1; 11 positions match TRBD1. The CDR3 has 17 residues. The junction had 12 bases not matched to a gene; V was cut back by 1 base and J by 10 bases. CDR1 and CDR2 from the germline V gene are LNHDA and SQIVND (reference sequence). The full variable domain, with the rest looked up from reference TRBV19 and TRBJ2-1, is DGGITQSPKYLFRKEGQNVTLSCEQNLNHDAMYWYRQDPGQGLRLIYYSQIVNDFQKGDIAEGYSVSREKKESFPLTVTSAQKNPTAFYLCASSIAAGDRGAWEQFFGPGTRLTVL.

The genes are TRBV19 and TRBJ1-2, with D possibly matching TRBD1 (5 bases). Trimming cost V 9 bases and J 8 bases, with 16 bases left between them. Looked up from germline, CDR1 is LNHDA and CDR2 is SQIVND (reference sequence). The CDR3 runs to 12 residues. The CDR3 here is CASRIGPGGYTF. The DNA for the CDR3 is TGTGCCAGCCGGATCGGCCCAGGGGGCTACACCTTC. Using reference TRBV19 and TRBJ1-2 for the parts outside the CDR3, the full variable domain is DGGITQSPKYLFRKEGQNVTLSCEQNLNHDAMYWYRQDPGQGLRLIYYSQIVNDFQKGDIAEGYSVSREKKESFPLTVTSAQKNPTAFYLCASRIGPGGYTFGSGTRLTVV.

On this clone itself: Distinct nucleotide sequences in the sample also encode this CDR3. The chain combines TRBV24-1 with TRBJ2-2; TRBD2 matches 7 bases. CDR3 length: 16 residues. The germline gives CDR1 KGHDR, CDR2 SFDVKD. The V and J ends lost 7 bases and 4 bases, in that order; junction bases with no gene match: 11. The CDR3 is CATRGRGGSGTGELFF. The CDR3 nucleotides are TGTGCCACCAGGGGCCGGGGAGGGTCGGGCACCGGGGAGCTGTTTTTT.

A remark on this clone: The junction shows a germline mismatch at one end, possibly a read error. V gene TRBV25-1 combines with J gene TRBJ1-1; TRBD1 matches at 11 bases. Germline values: CDR1 MGHDK, CDR2 SYGVNS. The CDR3 contains 12 residues. The DNA of the CDR3 is TGTGCCAGCAGTGGGACAGGGGGCTCTACATTTTTC. Translating it yields CASSGTGGSTFF.

The chain combines TRBV5-1 with TRBJ2-3; 7 nucleotides align to TRBD2. The CDR3 consists of 15 residues. Germline V gene lookup returns CDR1 SGHRS and CDR2 YFSETQ. V gave up 0 bases and J gave up 0 bases; unmatched junction bases: 1. CDR3 sequence reads: CASSLDGGSTDTQYF. DNA of the CDR3: TGCGCCAGCAGCTTGGACGGGGGGAGCACAGATACGCAGTATTTT.

The J gene is TRBJ1-2, the V gene TRBV10-3; the D gene is possibly TRBD1 (5 bases). The V end lost 8 bases, the J end lost 6 bases, and 16 bases lay between the germline ends. The germline CDR1 and CDR2 sequences are ENHRY and SYGVKD. The CDR3 sequence is 13 residues long. In DNA, the CDR3 is TGTGCCATCTTGGCCCCGGGGGACGATGGCTACACCTTC. Protein sequence: CAILAPGDDGYTF.

This sequence joins TRBV3-1 (or the pseudogene TRBV3-2) and TRBJ1-6, with 7 bases lining up with TRBD1. The CDR3 contains 14 residues. Trimming took 4 bases from V and 7 from J; bases not matched to a gene: 4. Germline V lookup: CDR1 LGHDT, CDR2 YNNKEL (reference sequence). CDR3 protein: CASSRQGLNSPLHF. CDR3 bases: TGTGCCAGCAGCCGACAGGGCCTAAATTCACCCCTCCACTTT.

Only a few counts were recorded for this clone. The chain employs TRBV28 and TRBJ1-1, with D possibly being TRBD1 (5 bases). The CDR3 consists of 14 residues. Germline CDR1 and CDR2: MDHEN and SYDVKM. V lost 3 bases and J lost 11, with 19 bases in between. In DNA, the CDR3 is TGTGCCAGCAGTTTGAGTACCAGGGTGGCTGGTGCTTTCTTT. It yields the protein CASSLSTRVAGAFF.

V is TRBV7-2 and J is TRBJ2-2; TRBD1 matches at 9 bases. Germline V gene lookup returns CDR1 SGHTA and CDR2 FQGNSA. The V and J ends lost 3 bases and 4 bases, in that order; junction bases with no gene match: 6. The CDR3 has 16 residues. The DNA for the CDR3 is TGTGCCAGCAGCTTCCGGGACAGGGTGGCCACCGGGGAGCTGTTTTTT. Translating gives CASSFRDRVATGELFF.

This sequence joins TRBV6-2 or TRBV6-3 and TRBJ1-2; D uncertain. Germline V CDR1 and CDR2: MNHEY, SVGEGT. This CDR3 comprises 13 residues. The V end was cut by 6 bases, the J end by 8 bases, with 16 bases between. CDR3 coding DNA: TGTGCCAGCAGCAAAGCCCAGGTTGGCGGCTACACCTTC. Encoded protein: CASSKAQVGGYTF.

The chain couples TRBV6-6 to TRBJ2-1; 9 nucleotides agree with TRBD2. V was clipped by 7 bases and J by 2 bases; unmatched bases: 6. Germline assignment: CDR1 MNHNY and CDR2 SVGAGI (reference sequence). The CDR3 extends over 15 amino acids. The CDR3 loop is CASTPGLATYNEQFF. CDR3 nucleotide sequence: TGTGCCAGCACCCCGGGACTAGCAACCTACAATGAGCAGTTCTTC.

The rearrangement joins TRBV28 to TRBJ2-7; 9 bases match TRBD2. CDR1 is MDHEN and CDR2 is SYDVKM in the germline V gene. This CDR3 has 15 amino acids. Trimming removed 4 bases from V and 5 bases from J; junction bases left unmatched: 9. In DNA, the CDR3 is TGTGCCAGCAGTTCTTACGGGACTAGCATGAACGAGCAGTACTTC. It encodes CASSSYGTSMNEQYF.

This clone was counted a single time. The chain carries TRBV5-1 and TRBJ1-2; D unclear. Germline V lookup: CDR1 SGHRS, CDR2 YFSETQ. V was shortened by 0 bases and J by 7 bases, with 16 bases between the two germline ends. CDR3 size: 15 residues. CDR3 sequence: CASSLGVHREGGYTF. The CDR3 DNA reads as TGCGCCAGCAGCTTGGGGGTACACCGAGAGGGTGGCTACACCTTC.

This clone showed up just once. The genes are TRBV15 and TRBJ1-5, with D perhaps TRBD1 (6 bases). The germline V and J ends were trimmed by 0 bases and 3 bases, with 12 bases remaining between them. The CDR3 has 16 amino acids. Germline CDR1 and CDR2: LNHNV and YYDKDF (reference sequence). The CDR3 DNA reads as TGTGCCACCAGCAGAGAGGGGGCGACTGTCAATCAGCCCCAGCATTTT. Protein: CATSREGATVNQPQHF. Full variable domain (outside the CDR3, taken from reference TRBV15 and TRBJ1-5): DAMVIQNPRYQVTQFGKPVTLSCSQTLNHNVMYWYQQKSSQAPKLLFHYYDKDFNNEADTPDNFQSRRPNTSFCFLDIRSPGLGDTAMYLCATSREGATVNQPQHFGDGTRLSIL.